This T cell receptor (beta chain) derives from a study of shared clonotypes between healthy human individuals. V lost 5 bases, J lost 0 bases, and 10 bases lay in between. This CDR3 is built from 14 residues. Germline-derived CDR1 and CDR2 are MNHNS and SASEGT. This clone is a singleton in its sample. Clones were read by immunoSEQ multiplex PCR, and TCRdb kept only the in-frame ones, dropping some. The sample yields roughly 2.5 million clones, approximately 90% seen once. The specimen was naive CD4+ T cells sorted from blood. As for subset: CD45RA+ positively selected. This clonotype was obtained from a man aged 18 to 30 in good health. The chain has TRBV6-1 and TRBJ1-1; no clear D. Here the CDR3 reads CASSTRALNTEAFF. CDR3 bases: TGTGCCAGCAGTACCCGGGCCTTGAACACTGAAGCTTTCTTT.